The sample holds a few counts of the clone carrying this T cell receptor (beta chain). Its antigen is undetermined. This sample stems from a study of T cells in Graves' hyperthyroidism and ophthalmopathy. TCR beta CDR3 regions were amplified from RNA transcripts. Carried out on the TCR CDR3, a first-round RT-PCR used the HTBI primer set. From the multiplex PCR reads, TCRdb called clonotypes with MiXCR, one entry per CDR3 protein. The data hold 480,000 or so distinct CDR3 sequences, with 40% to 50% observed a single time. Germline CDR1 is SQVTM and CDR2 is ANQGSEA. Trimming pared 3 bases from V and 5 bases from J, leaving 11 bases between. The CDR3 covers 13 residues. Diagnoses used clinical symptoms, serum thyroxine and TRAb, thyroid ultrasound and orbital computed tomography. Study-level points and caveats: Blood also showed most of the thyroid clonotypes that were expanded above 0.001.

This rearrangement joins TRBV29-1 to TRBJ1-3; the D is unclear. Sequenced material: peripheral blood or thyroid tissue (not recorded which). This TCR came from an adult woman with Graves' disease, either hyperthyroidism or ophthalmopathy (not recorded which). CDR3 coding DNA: TGCAGCGTTGAGGGCGGTGAGAGAAACACCATATATTTT. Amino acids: CSVEGGERNTIYF.